This record looks at one TCR beta chain sequence and its context. What it binds is unknown. The data were produced by immunoSEQ multiplex PCR, yet TCRdb's version contains in-frame clones alone and is incomplete. The sample shows around 87,000 clones, around 89% of them seen only once. The sample belongs to a study of siplizumab effects on memory and regulatory T cells. Overall study findings and caveats: A mean of about 70% of mappable alloreactive CD4+ clones were Treg-derived with siplizumab, compared with less than 30% in controls. Suppressive function of proliferating Tregs from siplizumab cultures was not confirmed. Alloreactive sequences traceable to unstimulated CD4+ memory cells were significantly reduced by siplizumab. A small minority of alloreactive clones were mapped to unstimulated subsets.

CDR1 and CDR2 (germline): MNHEY, SVGAGI. The CDR3 totals 12 residues. Between the trimmed V and J ends, which lost 8 bases and 3 bases, there was a span of 11 bases. The sample consisted of CD4+ T cells sorted from blood. This rearrangement joins TRBV6-5 to TRBJ2-7; no firm D call. This TCR was recovered from a human donor in good health. DNA for the CDR3: TGTGCCAGCGGTAAAGAGAACTACGAGCAGTACTTC. It yields the protein CASGKENYEQYF.